This section outlines one TCR beta chain sequence together with its context. Per germline, CDR1 SGHNT and CDR2 YYREEE (reference sequence). The CDR3 length is 14 residues. Trimming cost V 9 bases and J 3 bases, with 16 bases left between them. This sample is part of a study of regulatory T cells in long-lasting Graves disease. With iRepertoire HTBI primers and Arm-PCR of CDR3 regions, TCR beta libraries were built. One entry per CDR3 protein results from TCRdb running MiXCR on the multiplex PCR reads. The table has roughly 300,000 distinct CDR3 sequences, more than 20% seen once. Stated time point: persistent/refractory GD, antithyroid drugs over 5 years with positive TRAb. Construction of the TCR library relied on RNA isolated from PBMCs.

The clonotype comes from a female donor with Graves disease. The chain combines TRBV5-4 with TRBJ2-1, with a tentative D call TRBD2 (5 bases). This material consisted of peripheral blood mononuclear cells (PBMCs), taken when the disease was refractory, from a patient treated with antithyroid drugs. The CDR3 loop reads CAIRSSGRYNEQFF. The CDR3 bases are TGTGCCATCAGGTCGAGCGGACGCTACAATGAGCAGTTCTTC. The complete variable domain, with remaining parts taken from reference TRBV5-4 and TRBJ2-1, reads ETGVTQSPTHLIKTRGQQVTLRCSSQSGHNTVSWYQQALGQGPQFIFQYYREEENGRGNFPPRFSGLQFPNYSSELNVNALELDDSALYLCAIRSSGRYNEQFFGPGTRLTVL.